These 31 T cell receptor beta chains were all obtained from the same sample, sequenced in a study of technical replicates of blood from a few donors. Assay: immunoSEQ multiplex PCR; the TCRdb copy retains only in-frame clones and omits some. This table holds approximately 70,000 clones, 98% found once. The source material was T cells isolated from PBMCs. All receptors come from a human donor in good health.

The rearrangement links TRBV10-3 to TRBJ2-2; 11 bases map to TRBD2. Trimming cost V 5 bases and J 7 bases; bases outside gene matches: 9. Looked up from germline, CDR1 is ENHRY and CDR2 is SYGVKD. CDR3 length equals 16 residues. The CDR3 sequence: CAISLKTSGTSGELFF. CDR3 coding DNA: TGTGCCATCAGTTTAAAGACTAGCGGGACAAGCGGGGAGCTGTTTTTT.

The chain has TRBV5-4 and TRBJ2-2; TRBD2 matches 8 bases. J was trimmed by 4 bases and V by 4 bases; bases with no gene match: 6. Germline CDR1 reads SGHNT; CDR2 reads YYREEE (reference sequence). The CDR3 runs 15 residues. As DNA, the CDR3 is TGTGCCAGCAGCCGCCCCCGGGAGGGCACCGGGGAGCTGTTTTTT. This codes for CASSRPREGTGELFF.

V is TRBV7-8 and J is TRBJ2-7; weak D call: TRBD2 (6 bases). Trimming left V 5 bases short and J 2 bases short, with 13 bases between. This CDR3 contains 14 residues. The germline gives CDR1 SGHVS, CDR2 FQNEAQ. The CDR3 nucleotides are TGTGCCAGCAGCCTCAGGAGGGTTACCTACGAGCAGTACTTC. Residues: CASSLRRVTYEQYF.

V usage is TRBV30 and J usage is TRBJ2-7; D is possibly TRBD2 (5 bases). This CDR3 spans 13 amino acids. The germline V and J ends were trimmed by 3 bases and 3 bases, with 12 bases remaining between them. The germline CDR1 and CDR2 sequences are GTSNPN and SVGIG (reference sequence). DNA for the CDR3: TGTGCCTGGAGAGGATGGGCGGGCTACGAGCAGTACTTC. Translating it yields CAWRGWAGYEQYF.

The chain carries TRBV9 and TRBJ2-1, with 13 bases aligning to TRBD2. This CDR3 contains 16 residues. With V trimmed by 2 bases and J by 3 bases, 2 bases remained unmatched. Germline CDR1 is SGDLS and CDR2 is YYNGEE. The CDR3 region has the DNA TGTGCCAGCAGCGTCCGACTAGCGGGGGGCTACAATGAGCAGTTCTTC. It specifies CASSVRLAGGYNEQFF.

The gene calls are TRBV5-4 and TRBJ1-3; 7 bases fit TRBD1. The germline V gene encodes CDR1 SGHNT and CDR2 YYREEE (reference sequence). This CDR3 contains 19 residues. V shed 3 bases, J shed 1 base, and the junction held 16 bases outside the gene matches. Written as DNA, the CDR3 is TGTGCCAGCAGCTCCTGGGCAGACAGGGACTCCGAATCTGGAAACACCATATATTTT. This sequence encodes CASSSWADRDSESGNTIYF. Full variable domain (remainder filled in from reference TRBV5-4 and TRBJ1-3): ETGVTQSPTHLIKTRGQQVTLRCSSQSGHNTVSWYQQALGQGPQFIFQYYREEENGRGNFPPRFSGLQFPNYSSELNVNALELDDSALYLCASSSWADRDSESGNTIYFGEGSWLTVV.

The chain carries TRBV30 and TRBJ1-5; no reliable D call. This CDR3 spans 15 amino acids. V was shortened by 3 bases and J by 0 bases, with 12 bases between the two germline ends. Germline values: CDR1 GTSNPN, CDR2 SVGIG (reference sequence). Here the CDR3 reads CAWRHGPFSNQPQHF. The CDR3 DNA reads TGTGCCTGGAGACATGGGCCATTTAGCAATCAGCCCCAGCATTTT.

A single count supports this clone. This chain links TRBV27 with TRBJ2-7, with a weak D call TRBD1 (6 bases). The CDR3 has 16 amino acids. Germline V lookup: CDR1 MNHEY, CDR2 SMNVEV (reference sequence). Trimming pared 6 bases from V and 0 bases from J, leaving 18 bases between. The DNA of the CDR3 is TGTGCCAGCAGCCCGATTATGGCGGACAGCTCCTACGAGCAGTACTTC. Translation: CASSPIMADSSYEQYF.

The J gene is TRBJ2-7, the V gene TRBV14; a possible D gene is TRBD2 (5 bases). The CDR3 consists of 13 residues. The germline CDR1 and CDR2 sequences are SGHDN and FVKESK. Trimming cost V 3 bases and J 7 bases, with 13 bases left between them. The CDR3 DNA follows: TGTGCCAGCAGCCAGAGGGAGACTGGGGAGCAGTACTTC. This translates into CASSQRETGEQYF.

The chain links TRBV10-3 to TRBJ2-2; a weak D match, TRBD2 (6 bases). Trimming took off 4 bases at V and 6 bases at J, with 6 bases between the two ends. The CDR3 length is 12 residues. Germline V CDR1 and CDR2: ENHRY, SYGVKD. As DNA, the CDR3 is TGTGCCATCAGTGGGAGGGCCGGGGAGCTGTTTTTT. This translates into CAISGRAGELFF.

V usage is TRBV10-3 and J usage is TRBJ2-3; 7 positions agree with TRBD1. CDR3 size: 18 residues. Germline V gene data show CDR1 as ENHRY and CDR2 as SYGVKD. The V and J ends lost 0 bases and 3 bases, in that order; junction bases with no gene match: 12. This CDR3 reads CAISESSIRQGRTDTQYF. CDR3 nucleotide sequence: TGTGCCATCAGTGAGTCAAGTATTCGACAGGGTAGGACAGATACGCAGTATTTT.

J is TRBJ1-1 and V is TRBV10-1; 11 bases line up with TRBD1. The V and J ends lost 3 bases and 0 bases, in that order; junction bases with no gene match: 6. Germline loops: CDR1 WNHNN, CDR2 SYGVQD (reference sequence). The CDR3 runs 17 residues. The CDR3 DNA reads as TGCGCCAGCAGTGATCCGGGACAGGGGGATTTGAACACTGAAGCTTTCTTT. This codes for CASSDPGQGDLNTEAFF.

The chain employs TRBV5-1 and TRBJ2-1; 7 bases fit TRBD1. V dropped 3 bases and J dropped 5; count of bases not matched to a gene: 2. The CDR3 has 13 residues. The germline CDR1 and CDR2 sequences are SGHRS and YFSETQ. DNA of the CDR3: TGCGCCAGCAGCTCGGACAGGCACAATGAGCAGTTCTTC. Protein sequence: CASSSDRHNEQFF.

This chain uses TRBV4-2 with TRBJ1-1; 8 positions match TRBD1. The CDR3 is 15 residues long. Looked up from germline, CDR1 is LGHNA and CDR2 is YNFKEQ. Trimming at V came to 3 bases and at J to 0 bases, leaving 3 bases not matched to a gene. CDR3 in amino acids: CASSHLTGVNTEAFF. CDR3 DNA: TGTGCCAGCAGCCACCTGACAGGGGTGAACACTGAAGCTTTCTTT.

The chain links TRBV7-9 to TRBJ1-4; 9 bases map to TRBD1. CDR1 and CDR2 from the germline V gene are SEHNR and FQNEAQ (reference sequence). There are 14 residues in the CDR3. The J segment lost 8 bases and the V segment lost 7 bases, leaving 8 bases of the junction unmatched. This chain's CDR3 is CASNGQGLDEKLFF. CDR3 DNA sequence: TGTGCCAGCAACGGACAGGGGTTGGACGAAAAACTGTTTTTT.

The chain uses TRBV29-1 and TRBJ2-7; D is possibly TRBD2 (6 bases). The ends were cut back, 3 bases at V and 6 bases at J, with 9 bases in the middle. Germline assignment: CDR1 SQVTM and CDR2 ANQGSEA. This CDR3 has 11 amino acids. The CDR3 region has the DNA TGCAGCGTTGAGGAGGGAACCGAGCAGTACTTC. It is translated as CSVEEGTEQYF.

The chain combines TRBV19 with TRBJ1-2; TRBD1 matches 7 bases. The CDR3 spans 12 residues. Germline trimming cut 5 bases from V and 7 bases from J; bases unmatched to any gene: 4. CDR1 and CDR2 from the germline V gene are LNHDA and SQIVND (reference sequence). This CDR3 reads CASSLGGVGYTF. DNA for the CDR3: TGTGCCAGTAGTCTAGGGGGCGTTGGCTACACCTTC. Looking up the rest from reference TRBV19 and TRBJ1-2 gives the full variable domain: DGGITQSPKYLFRKEGQNVTLSCEQNLNHDAMYWYRQDPGQGLRLIYYSQIVNDFQKGDIAEGYSVSREKKESFPLTVTSAQKNPTAFYLCASSLGGVGYTFGSGTRLTVV.

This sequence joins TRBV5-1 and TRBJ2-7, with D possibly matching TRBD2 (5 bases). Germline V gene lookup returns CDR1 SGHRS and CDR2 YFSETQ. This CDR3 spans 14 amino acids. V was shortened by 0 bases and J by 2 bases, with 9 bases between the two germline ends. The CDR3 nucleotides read TGCGCCAGCAGCTTGGGGACTTCCACCTACGAGCAGTACTTC. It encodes CASSLGTSTYEQYF.

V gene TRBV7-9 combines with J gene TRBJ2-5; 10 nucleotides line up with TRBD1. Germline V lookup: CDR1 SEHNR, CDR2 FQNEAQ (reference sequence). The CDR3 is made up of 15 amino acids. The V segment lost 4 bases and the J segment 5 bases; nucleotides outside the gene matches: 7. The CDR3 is CASSSGQGVSETQYF. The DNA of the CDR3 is TGTGCCAGCAGCTCAGGACAGGGGGTGTCGGAGACCCAGTACTTC. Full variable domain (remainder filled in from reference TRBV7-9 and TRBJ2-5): DTGVSQNPRHKITKRGQNVTFRCDPISEHNRLYWYRQTLGQGPEFLTYFQNEAQLEKSRLLSDRFSAERPKGSFSTLEIQRTEQGDSAMYLCASSSGQGVSETQYFGPGTRLLVL.

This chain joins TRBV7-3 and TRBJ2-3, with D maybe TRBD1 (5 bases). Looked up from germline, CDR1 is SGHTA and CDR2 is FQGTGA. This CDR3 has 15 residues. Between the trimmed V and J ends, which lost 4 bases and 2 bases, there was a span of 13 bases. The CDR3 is CASSSDTYFTDTQYF. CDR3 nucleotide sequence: TGTGCCAGCAGCTCGGACACATATTTCACAGATACGCAGTATTTT.

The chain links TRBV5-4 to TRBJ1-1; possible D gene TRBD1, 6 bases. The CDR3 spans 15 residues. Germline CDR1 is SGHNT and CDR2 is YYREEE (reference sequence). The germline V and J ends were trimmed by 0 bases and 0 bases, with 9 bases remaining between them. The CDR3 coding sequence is TGTGCCAGCAGCTTGGAAGGGGGGGTGAACACTGAAGCTTTCTTT. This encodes CASSLEGGVNTEAFF.

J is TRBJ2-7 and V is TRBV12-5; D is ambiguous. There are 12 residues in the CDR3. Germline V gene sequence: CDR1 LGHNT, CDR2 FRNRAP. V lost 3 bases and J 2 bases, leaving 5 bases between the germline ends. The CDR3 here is CASGLQAYEQYF. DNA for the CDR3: TGTGCTAGTGGTTTACAAGCCTACGAGCAGTACTTC.

This CDR3 is CASRPLVSGNTEAFF. The CDR3 nucleotides read TGTGCCAGCAGGCCGTTGGTTTCGGGGAACACTGAAGCTTTCTTT. This chain uses TRBV6-5 with TRBJ1-1; D is undetermined. The germline V gene encodes CDR1 MNHEY and CDR2 SVGAGI. This CDR3 comprises 15 residues. V was clipped by 6 bases and J by 1 base, with 15 bases between them.

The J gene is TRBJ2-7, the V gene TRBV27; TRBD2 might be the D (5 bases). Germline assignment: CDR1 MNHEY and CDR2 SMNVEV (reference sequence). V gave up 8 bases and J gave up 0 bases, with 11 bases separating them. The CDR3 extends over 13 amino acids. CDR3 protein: CASFGMASYEQYF. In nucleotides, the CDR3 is TGTGCCAGCTTCGGGATGGCCTCCTACGAGCAGTACTTC.

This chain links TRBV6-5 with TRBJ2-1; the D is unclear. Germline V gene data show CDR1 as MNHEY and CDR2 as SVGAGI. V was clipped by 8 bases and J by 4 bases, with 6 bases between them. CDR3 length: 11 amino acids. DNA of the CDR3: TGTGCCAGCCGAGCTTACAATGAGCAGTTCTTC. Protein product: CASRAYNEQFF.

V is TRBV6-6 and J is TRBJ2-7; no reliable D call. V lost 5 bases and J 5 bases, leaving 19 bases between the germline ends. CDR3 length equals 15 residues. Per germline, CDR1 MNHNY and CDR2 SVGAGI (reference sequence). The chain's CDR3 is CASSQTRFGLHEQYF. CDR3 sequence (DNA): TGTGCCAGCAGTCAGACTCGATTCGGGTTGCACGAGCAGTACTTC.

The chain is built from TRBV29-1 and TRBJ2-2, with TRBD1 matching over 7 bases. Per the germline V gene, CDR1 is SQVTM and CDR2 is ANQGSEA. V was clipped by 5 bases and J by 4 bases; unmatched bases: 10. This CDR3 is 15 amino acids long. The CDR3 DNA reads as TGCAGCGTTCGAACAGGGGTCCTCCCCACCGGGGAGCTGTTTTTT. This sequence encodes CSVRTGVLPTGELFF.

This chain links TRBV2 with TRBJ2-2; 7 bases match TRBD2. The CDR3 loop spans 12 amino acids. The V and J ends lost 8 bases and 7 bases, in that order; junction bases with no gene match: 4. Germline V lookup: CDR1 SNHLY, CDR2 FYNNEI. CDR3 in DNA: TGTGCCAGCGGGCTAGCGGACGGGGAGCTGTTTTTT. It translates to CASGLADGELFF.

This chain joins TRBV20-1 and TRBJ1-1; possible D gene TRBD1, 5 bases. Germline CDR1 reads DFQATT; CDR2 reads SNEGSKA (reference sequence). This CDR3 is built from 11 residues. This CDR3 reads CTKTENTEAFF. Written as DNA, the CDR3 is TGCACTAAGACAGAGAACACTGAAGCTTTCTTT.

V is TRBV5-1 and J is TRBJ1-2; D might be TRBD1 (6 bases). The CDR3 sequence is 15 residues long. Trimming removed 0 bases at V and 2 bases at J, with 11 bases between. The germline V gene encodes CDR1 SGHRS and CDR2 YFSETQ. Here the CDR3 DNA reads TGCGCCAGCAGCTTGGGAGACAGGACCAACTATGGCTACACCTTC. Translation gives CASSLGDRTNYGYTF.

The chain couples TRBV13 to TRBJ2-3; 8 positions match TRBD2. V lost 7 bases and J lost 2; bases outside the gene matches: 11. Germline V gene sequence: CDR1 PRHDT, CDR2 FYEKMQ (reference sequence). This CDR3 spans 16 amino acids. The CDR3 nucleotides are TGTGCCAGCACCCTAGAGCGGGGGACGAACACAGATACGCAGTATTTT. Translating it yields CASTLERGTNTDTQYF.